These T cell receptor beta chains were read from a single sample in a study of response to subunit inactivated influenza vaccine. Each CDR3 protein gets one entry after TCRdb re-called the RT-PCR reads with MiXCR. The data show about 620,000 distinct CDR3 sequences, 10% to 15% seen once. This material consisted of PBMCs from blood, taken on the day of vaccination. These receptors all come from a man in his fifties who received an inactivated influenza vaccine. Both conserved end residues are part of each CDR3. A clone size is listed for some rows: how often the clone was seen (once, few, many), or a class if it is expanded.

TRBV3-1	.	CASSQDLGTGKETQYF
TRBV15	few	CATSRDRDRVYEQYF
TRBV6-5	few	CASSYSSPGHLASYEQYF
TRBV5-1	.	CASSLGGGSGYTF
TRBV20-1	few	CSARGPSSYEQYF
TRBV7-6	few	CASSLRNTGANVLTF
TRBV29-1	many	CSVGMGRSYGYTF
TRBV20-1	.	CSATPMSGPYNEQIF
TRBV4-1	.	CASSQAPTGGLETQYF
TRBV20-1	few	CSARDQDRDLYTEAFF
TRBV4-3	many	CASSPGSLPDTQYF
TRBV20-1	.	CARPGTSDSYEQYF
TRBV7-9	.	CASSLETGAYEQYF
TRBV20-1	many	CSARMLGGTKEETQYF
TRBV7-2	many	CASSLAQGIAYEQYF
TRBV6-1	few	CASSRQGVTEAFF
TRBV7-2	few	CASSSATAGVHGELFF
TRBV5-1	few	CASSWRGFEQYF
TRBV6-2/TRBV6-3	.	CASSSQLAGSYNEQFF
TRBV20-1	many	CSAVAGGAAGELFF
TRBV5-1	few	CASKARVQETQYF
TRBV29-1	.	CSGQEVGKEKLFF
TRBV5-1	many	CASSLGQGNEQYF
TRBV7-9	few	CASSSQGQDNSYEQYF
TRBV7-8	.	CASSPRLAGGRQQFF
TRBV11-3	.	CASSLGGTSGYTIYF
TRBV19	.	CASSIVSLNSWQANYEQYF
TRBV5-1	many	CASSFTQGAVYEQYF